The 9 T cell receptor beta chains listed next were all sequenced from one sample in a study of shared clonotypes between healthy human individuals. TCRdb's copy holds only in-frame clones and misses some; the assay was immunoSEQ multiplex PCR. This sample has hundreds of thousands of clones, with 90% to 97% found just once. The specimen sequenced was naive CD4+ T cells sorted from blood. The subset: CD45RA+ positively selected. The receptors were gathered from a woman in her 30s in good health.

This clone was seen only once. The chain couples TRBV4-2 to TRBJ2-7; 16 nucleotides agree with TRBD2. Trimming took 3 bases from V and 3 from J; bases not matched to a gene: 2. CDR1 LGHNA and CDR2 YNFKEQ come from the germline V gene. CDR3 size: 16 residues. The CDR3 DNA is TGTGCCAGCAGCCAGGGACTAGCGGGAGGGCGCTACGAGCAGTACTTC. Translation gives CASSQGLAGGRYEQYF.

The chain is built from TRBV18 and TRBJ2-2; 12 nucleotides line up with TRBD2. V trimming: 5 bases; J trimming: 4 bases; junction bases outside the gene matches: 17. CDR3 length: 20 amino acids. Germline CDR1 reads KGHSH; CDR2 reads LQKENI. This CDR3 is CASSVRTKTSGGTSTGELFF. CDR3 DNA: TGTGCCAGCTCAGTCCGGACGAAAACTAGCGGGGGGACCTCCACCGGGGAGCTGTTTTTT.

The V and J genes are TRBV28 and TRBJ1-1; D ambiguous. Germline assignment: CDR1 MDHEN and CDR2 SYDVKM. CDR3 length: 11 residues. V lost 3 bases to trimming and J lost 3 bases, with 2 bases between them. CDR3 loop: CASSFHTEAFF. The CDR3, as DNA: TGTGCCAGCAGTTTTCACACTGAAGCTTTCTTT.

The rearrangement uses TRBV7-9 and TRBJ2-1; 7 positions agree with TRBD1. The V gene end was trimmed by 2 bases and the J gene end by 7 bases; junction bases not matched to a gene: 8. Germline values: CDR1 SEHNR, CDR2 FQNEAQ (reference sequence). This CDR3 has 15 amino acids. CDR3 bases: TGTGCCAGCAGCTTAAGTGGACAGGCCCTAAATGAGCAGTTCTTC. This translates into CASSLSGQALNEQFF. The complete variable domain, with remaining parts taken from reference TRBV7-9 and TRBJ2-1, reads DTGVSQNPRHKITKRGQNVTFRCDPISEHNRLYWYRQTLGQGPEFLTYFQNEAQLEKSRLLSDRFSAERPKGSFSTLEIQRTEQGDSAMYLCASSLSGQALNEQFFGPGTRLTVL.

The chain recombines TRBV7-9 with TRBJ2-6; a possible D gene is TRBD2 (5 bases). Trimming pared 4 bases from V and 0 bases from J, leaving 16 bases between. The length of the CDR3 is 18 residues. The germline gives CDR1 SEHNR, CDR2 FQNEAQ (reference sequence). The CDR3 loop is CASSSPSGESSGANVLTF. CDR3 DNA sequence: TGTGCCAGCAGCTCCCCGAGCGGTGAGAGCTCTGGGGCCAACGTCCTGACTTTC.

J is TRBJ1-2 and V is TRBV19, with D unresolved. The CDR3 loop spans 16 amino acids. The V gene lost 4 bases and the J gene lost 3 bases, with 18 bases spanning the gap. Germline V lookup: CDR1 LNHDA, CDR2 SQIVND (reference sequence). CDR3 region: CASSSDDGSSHYGYTF. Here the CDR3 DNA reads TGTGCCAGTAGTAGCGACGACGGATCGAGCCACTATGGCTACACCTTC.

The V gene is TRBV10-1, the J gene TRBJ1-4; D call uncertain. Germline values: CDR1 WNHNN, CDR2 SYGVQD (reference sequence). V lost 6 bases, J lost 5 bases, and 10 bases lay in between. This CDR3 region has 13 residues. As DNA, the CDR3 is TGCGCCAGCAGCCGGGAACCGAATGAAAAACTGTTTTTT. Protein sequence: CASSREPNEKLFF.

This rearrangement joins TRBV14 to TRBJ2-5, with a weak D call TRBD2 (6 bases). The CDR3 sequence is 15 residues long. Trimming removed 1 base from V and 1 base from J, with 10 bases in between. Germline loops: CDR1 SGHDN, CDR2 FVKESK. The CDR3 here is CASSQGRRGQETQYF. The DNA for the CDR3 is TGTGCCAGCAGCCAAGGTCGGCGGGGCCAAGAGACCCAGTACTTC.

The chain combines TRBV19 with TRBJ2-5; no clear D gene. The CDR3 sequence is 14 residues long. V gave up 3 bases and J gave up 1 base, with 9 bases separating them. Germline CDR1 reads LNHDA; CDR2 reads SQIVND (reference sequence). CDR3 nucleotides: TGTGCCAGTAGTATTCAACAGACCCAAGAGACCCAGTACTTC. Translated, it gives CASSIQQTQETQYF.